This TCR beta chain derives from a study of CD4+ T cells in melanoma. Study-level findings and limits: Neoantigen-specific CD4+ T cells in melanoma reportedly had diverse differentiation states.

On this clone itself: Its antigen is unidentified.

This CDR3 has 15 amino acids. J gave up 0 bases and V 5 bases, and 6 bases lay outside the gene matches. Germline CDR1 SGHAT, CDR2 FQDESV (reference sequence). Only in-frame clones appear in the TCRdb table, and some are missing; sequencing was by immunoSEQ multiplex PCR. The sample holds 120,000 to 150,000 clones, around nine tenths seen once. The V gene is TRBV11-1, the J gene TRBJ1-1; 7 bases are a match to TRBD1. This TCR came from a human donor with melanoma. CDR3 in amino acids: CASSMGDRVNTEAFF. CDR3 nucleotide sequence: TGTGCCAGCAGCATGGGGGACAGAGTGAACACTGAAGCTTTCTTT.